This T cell receptor beta chain was documented in a study of T cells in Graves' hyperthyroidism and ophthalmopathy. The CDR3 sequence is 17 residues long. Germline V gives CDR1 SGHTA, CDR2 FQGNSA. Trimming stripped 4 bases from V and 1 base from J, with 18 bases between. There were TCR beta CDR3 regions amplified from RNA transcripts. HTBI primers were the set used in a first-round RT-PCR of the TCR CDR3. Via MiXCR, TCRdb re-called the multiplex PCR reads, giving one row per CDR3 protein. Of approximately 600,000 distinct CDR3 sequences in the sample, 15% to 20% were seen once. The clonotype comes from a woman aged 25 to 45 with Graves' hyperthyroidism. The sample was blood. The chain combines TRBV7-2 with TRBJ2-3; D remains ambiguous. CDR3 DNA sequence: TGTGCCAGCAGCTCACACATATTTAACTTAGGCACAGATACGCAGTATTTT. Translating gives CASSSHIFNLGTDTQYF.